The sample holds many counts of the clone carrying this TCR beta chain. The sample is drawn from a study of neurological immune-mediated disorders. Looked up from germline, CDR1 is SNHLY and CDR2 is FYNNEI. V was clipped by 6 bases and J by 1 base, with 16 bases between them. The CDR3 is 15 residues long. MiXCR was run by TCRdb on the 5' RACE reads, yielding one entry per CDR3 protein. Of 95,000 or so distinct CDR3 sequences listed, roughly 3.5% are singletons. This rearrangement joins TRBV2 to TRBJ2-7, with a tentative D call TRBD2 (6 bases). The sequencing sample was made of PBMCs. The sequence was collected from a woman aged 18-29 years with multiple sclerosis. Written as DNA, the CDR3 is TGTGCCAGCAGAAAGGAGGGAGGAGGATCCTACGAGCAGTACTTC. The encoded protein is CASRKEGGGSYEQYF.